This section outlines one T cell receptor (beta chain) sequence together with its context. The PCR made use of 60 Vbeta and 13 Jbeta primers. The method was immunoSEQ multiplex PCR; TCRdb's version includes in-frame clones alone and lacks a portion of them. The top ten clones hold roughly 0.24% of a sample with about 240,000 clones, 80% to 90% of them seen once. V lost 3 bases and J lost 4, with 18 bases in between. CDR1 and CDR2 from the germline V gene are SGHNT and YYREEE (reference sequence). This CDR3 has 16 amino acids. These data are taken from a study of cytomegalovirus exposure and HLA in healthy donors. Across the whole study: Genotyping of about 400 donors showed that 80% to 85% belonged to the Caucasian-associated ancestry cluster.

The V call is TRBV5-4, the J call TRBJ2-3; TRBD2 might be the D (8 bases). The specimen sequenced was PBMCs. The TCR was taken from a girl between 2 and 10 years old in good health and CMV-seronegative. In DNA form, the CDR3 reads TGTGCCAGCAGCTCCAAGGGGGCGGGAGGTCCAGATACGCAGTATTTT. It codes for CASSSKGAGGPDTQYF.